This TCR beta chain was documented in a study of cytomegalovirus exposure and HLA in healthy donors. The study, taken as a whole, reports: A missense DCLRE1C variant was associated with V- and J-gene trimming of TCR beta chains in a later analysis, and an independent cohort replicated the association.

Notes on this clone: Its antigen remains unknown.

Per the germline V gene, CDR1 is MNHEY and CDR2 is SMNVEV (reference sequence). The CDR3 is 15 residues long. J lost 9 bases, V lost 4 bases, and 9 bases had no gene match. PCR used 60 Vbeta primers and 13 Jbeta primers. Assay: immunoSEQ multiplex PCR; the TCRdb copy retains only in-frame clones and omits some. In the table there are 90,000 to 110,000 clones, about 80% of which are singletons. Sequenced material: PBMCs. This chain links TRBV27 with TRBJ1-6; 7 bases are shared with TRBD1. This TCR derives from a woman in her forties or fifties in good health and CMV-seropositive. The CDR3 DNA sequence: TGTGCCAGCAGTTCCGGACAGGCCGGCGGTTCACCCCTCCACTTT. It translates to CASSSGQAGGSPLHF.